The entry below describes one T cell receptor beta chain. Its antigen remains unidentified. Trimming took off 5 bases at V and 2 bases at J, with 13 bases between the two ends. There are 15 residues in the CDR3. Per the germline V gene, CDR1 is MNHEY and CDR2 is SVGAGI. The data were obtained in a study of T cell responses to AZD1222 COVID-19 vaccine. Study results and caveats: Two AZD1222 doses significantly raised spike-specific TCR breadth and depth over controls. There were mostly white British donors and more females than males, and clonal diversity was possibly underestimated.

Data came from immunoSEQ multiplex PCR; TCRdb stores just in-frame clones and leaves some out. The data show over 85,000 clones, with roughly 80% seen just once and approximately 15% held by the top ten. This sample comprised peripheral blood, obtained 28 days after the second AZD1222 dose. This TCR derives from an adult who received the AZD1222 COVID-19 vaccine. The chain has TRBV6-5 and TRBJ1-5; D is uncertain. CDR3 bases: TGTGCCAGCAGTCCATTAGGTATTGGCAATCAGCCCCAGCATTTT. Encoded protein: CASSPLGIGNQPQHF.